The present TCR beta chain was sequenced within a study of siplizumab effects on memory and regulatory T cells. Sequenced by immunoSEQ multiplex PCR; TCRdb stores in-frame clones only, minus some. Here the sample spans approximately 97,000 clones, 92% being singletons. Findings and caveats of the study: Controls had 25% to 30% Treg-derived mappable alloreactive CD4+ clones on average, versus approximately 69% with siplizumab. Significantly reduced by siplizumab was the cumulative frequency of alloreactive sequences, namely those traceable to unstimulated CD4+ memory cells. Siplizumab cultures yielded proliferating Tregs whose suppressive function was not confirmed. Unstimulated subset assignment was obtained for only a minor fraction of alloreactive clones.

V was clipped by 1 base and J by 0 bases, with 14 bases between them. The CDR3 totals 17 residues. Germline V gives CDR1 SGHTA, CDR2 FQGTGA. About this clone: The antigen is undetermined.

This TCR came from a human donor in good health. Sequences were obtained from CD4+ T cells sorted from blood. The chain employs TRBV7-3 and TRBJ2-3; weak D call: TRBD2 (5 bases). CDR3 DNA sequence: TGTGCCAGCAGCTTAAGGTCAACTAGGTCTAGCACAGATACGCAGTATTTT. Its translation: CASSLRSTRSSTDTQYF.